This is a list of T cell receptor beta chains from one sample in a study of beta chain features in type 1 diabetes. The repertoire was sequenced with immunoSEQ multiplex PCR; TCRdb's copy has only in-frame clones and lacks some. The table records about 650,000 clones, 12% of them present only once. Sequenced: naive CD4+ T cells from blood. The source is a man aged 25 to 45 with type 1 diabetes. Both conserved end residues are part of each CDR3. The D gene is left open where the match is weak. The size of a clone is reported for some rows only, either as once, few or many, or as a class for expanded clones.

TRBD1	15	few	TRBV30	TRBJ1-2	TGTGCCTGGAGTGTACCCCGGGCAGGGGGGTATGGCTACACCTTC	CAWSVPRAGGYGYTF
-	14	many	TRBV25-1	TRBJ1-6	TGTGCCAGCAGTATCGGCCTGGCCAATTCACCCCTCCACTTT	CASSIGLANSPLHF
-	16	few	TRBV6-5	TRBJ1-2	TGTGCCAGCAGTTACTCGATAGGCGAGGGCTCCTATGGCTACACCTTC	CASSYSIGEGSYGYTF
-	14	-	TRBV19	TRBJ2-3	TGTGCCAGTAGTATCCGGCAGGGGTCAGATACGCAGTATTTT	CASSIRQGSDTQYF
-	15	few	TRBV6-1	TRBJ1-2	TGTGCCAGCCCTCCTGGTACGGGACGTTTCTATGGCTACACCTTC	CASPPGTGRFYGYTF
-	16	-	TRBV9	TRBJ2-1	TGTGCCAGCAGCGTAGCTGGGGGGACTTCCTACAATGAGCAGTTCTTC	CASSVAGGTSYNEQFF
-	13	few	TRBV29-1	TRBJ1-1	TGCAGCACCCTGCAGTTCCTGGACACTGAAGCTTTCTTT	CSTLQFLDTEAFF
-	15	-	TRBV2	TRBJ1-4	TGTGCCAGCAGAACCCAGGGGTCTTCTAATGAAAAACTGTTTTTT	CASRTQGSSNEKLFF
TRBD1	15	-	TRBV7-2	TRBJ1-5	TGTGCCAGCAGCTACGGGACAGGGAGTACTCAGCCCCAGCATTTT	CASSYGTGSTQPQHF
-	13	-	TRBV15	TRBJ1-2	TGTGCCACCAGCGAGGGCAGGGGTGATGGCTACACCTTC	CATSEGRGDGYTF
-	16	-	TRBV7-9	TRBJ2-4	TGTGCCAGCAGCCCTACGGGCATAGAGGGCCGAAACATTCAGTACTTC	CASSPTGIEGRNIQYF
TRBD2	15	few	TRBV7-2	TRBJ2-5	TGTGCCAGCAGCGTTACTAGCGGGGCCCGAGAGACCCAGTACTTC	CASSVTSGARETQYF
-	15	-	TRBV4-2	TRBJ1-2	TGTGCCAGCAGCCAAGATAAGGGGATGGCCTATGGCTACACCTTC	CASSQDKGMAYGYTF
-	14	few	TRBV9	TRBJ2-5	TGTGCCAGCAGCCGGACACCGGGACCGGAGACCCAGTACTTC	CASSRTPGPETQYF
TRBD1	13	few	TRBV6-5	TRBJ1-2	TGTGCCAGCAGCAGGGGACAGGGGGACGGCTACACCTTC	CASSRGQGDGYTF
-	17	few	TRBV4-3	TRBJ2-6	TGCGCCAGCAGCCCTGCTAGGGGGAGCTCTGGGGCCAACGTCCTGACTTTC	CASSPARGSSGANVLTF
TRBD2	16	-	TRBV7-8	TRBJ2-1	TGTGCCAGCAGCTTAGCCCTAGCGGGGGGGCTCAATGAGCAGTTCTTC	CASSLALAGGLNEQFF
-	14	-	TRBV11-2	TRBJ2-2	TGTGCCAGCAGGCGAGGCCGCGAAACCGGGGAGCTGTTTTTT	CASRRGRETGELFF
TRBD2	15	few	TRBV11-2	TRBJ2-5	TGTGCCAGCGGCGGACTAACGGGGGGCCAAGAGACCCAGTACTTC	CASGGLTGGQETQYF
-	15	few	TRBV4-3	TRBJ2-6	TGCGCCAGCAGCCAGGGGACATCCGGGGCCAACGTCCTGACTTTC	CASSQGTSGANVLTF
-	12	few	TRBV5-4	TRBJ2-1	TGTGCCAGCAGATACGAAAGCGATGAGCAGTTCTTC	CASRYESDEQFF
-	12	-	TRBV6-6	TRBJ1-1	TGTGCCAGCAGGTGGGCGAACACTGAAGCTTTCTTT	CASRWANTEAFF
-	15	few	TRBV10-3	TRBJ2-3	TGTGCCATCAGTCAGAATAGCCAGGGGGGGGATACGCAGTATTTT	CAISQNSQGGDTQYF
TRBD1	14	few	TRBV27	TRBJ2-3	TGTGCCAGCAGTGGACAGGGAAACACAGATACGCAGTATTTT	CASSGQGNTDTQYF
TRBD2	17	few	TRBV7-2	TRBJ2-3	TGTGCCAGCACCTATAGGACTAGCGGGACATTCACAGATACGCAGTATTTT	CASTYRTSGTFTDTQYF
-	15	-	TRBV7-6	TRBJ1-3	TGTGCCAGCACCGATCTGGGGGGCACTGGAAACACCATATATTTT	CASTDLGGTGNTIYF
-	11	-	TRBV27	TRBJ1-5	TGTGCCTCCCCCCGGGGTCAGCCCCAGCATTTT	CASPRGQPQHF
-	13	-	TRBV7-2	TRBJ2-2	TGTGCCAGCAGCGCCGGGACCACCGGGGAGCTGTTTTTT	CASSAGTTGELFF
-	16	-	TRBV4-2	TRBJ2-5	TGTGCCAGCAGCCAAGATCGGGGCCTAAATCAAGAGACCCAGTACTTC	CASSQDRGLNQETQYF
-	13	-	TRBV9	TRBJ1-2	TGTGCCAGCAGCGTATCGGGTAACTATGGCTACACCTTC	CASSVSGNYGYTF
-	16	few	TRBV5-4	TRBJ2-5	TGTGCCAGCAGCGGGGAGCGGCACAGACTGCAAGAGACCCAGTACTTC	CASSGERHRLQETQYF
-	15	few	TRBV4-1	TRBJ1-6	TGCGCCAGCAGCCAAGGGGGGGCGTACAATTCACCCCTCCACTTT	CASSQGGAYNSPLHF
-	14	-	TRBV11-3	TRBJ2-3	TGTGCCAGCAGCGCGGGACATAGCACAGATACGCAGTATTTT	CASSAGHSTDTQYF
TRBD2	17	few	TRBV7-9	TRBJ2-7	TGTGCCAGCAGCCCTCCCGGGACTAGCGGGGGAGCGTACGAGCAGTACTTC	CASSPPGTSGGAYEQYF
-	14	few	TRBV7-2	TRBJ2-1	TGTGCCAGCAGGGAGAGACAAGGGTACGGTGAGCAGTTCTTC	CASRERQGYGEQFF
-	15	-	TRBV19	TRBJ2-2	TGTGCCAGTAGTGCCCACCGTACTAACACCGGGGAGCTGTTTTTT	CASSAHRTNTGELFF
-	14	-	TRBV7-2	TRBJ2-7	TGTGCCAGCAGCTTTACTAGTAATACCTACGAGCAGTACTTC	CASSFTSNTYEQYF
-	14	few	TRBV7-2	TRBJ2-4	TGTGCCAGCAGCCCACAAATAGCCAAAAACATTCAGTACTTC	CASSPQIAKNIQYF
-	17	-	TRBV28	TRBJ2-6	TGTGCCAGCAGTTCCGGGGCTCACTTCACTGGGGCCAACGTCCTGACTTTC	CASSSGAHFTGANVLTF
-	14	-	TRBV7-9	TRBJ2-4	TGTGCCAGCAGCGAGATGTCGGGCAAAAACATTCAGTACTTC	CASSEMSGKNIQYF
TRBD2	16	-	TRBV5-1	TRBJ2-5	TGCGCCAGCAGCCCTGGACTAGCGGGGGACCAAGAGACCCAGTACTTC	CASSPGLAGDQETQYF
TRBD1	17	-	TRBV7-2	TRBJ1-4	TGTGCCAGCAGCCTCCGACAGGGCGGCGGGGCTAATGAAAAACTGTTTTTT	CASSLRQGGGANEKLFF